This is a list of T cell receptor beta chains from one sample in a study of T cells in Graves' hyperthyroidism and ophthalmopathy. TCRdb re-derived calls from the multiplex PCR reads in MiXCR, one entry per CDR3 protein. The repertoire holds 450,000 to 650,000 distinct CDR3 sequences, under 25% seen once, with approximately 26% in the top ten. Sequencing was performed on blood. The receptors derive from a man aged 18 to 29 with Graves' hyperthyroidism. The CDR3 runs from the conserved cysteine through the conserved F or W. Fields, in order: D gene, J gene, V gene, CDR3 length, clone size, CDR3 protein, CDR3 DNA. A D gene is named only where the DNA matches it firmly. Only part of the rows carry a size: once, few, many, or a class if the clone is expanded.

>.|TRBJ1-1|TRBV20-1|13|.
CSAMGGRVTEAFF
TGCAGTGCTATGGGGGGGCGCGTGACTGAAGCTTTCTTT
>.|TRBJ1-1|TRBV30|14|many
CAWSVWLGNTEAFF
TGTGCCTGGAGTGTCTGGTTGGGGAACACTGAAGCTTTCTTT
>.|TRBJ2-6|TRBV6-5|14|many
CASSYSSGANVLTF
TGTGCCAGCAGTTACTCGTCTGGGGCCAACGTCCTGACTTTC
>.|TRBJ1-2|TRBV15|14|many
CATSSYRAGDGYTF
TGTGCCACCAGCAGTTACAGGGCCGGAGATGGCTACACCTTC
>.|TRBJ2-5|TRBV28|16|many
CASSRPSPGIQETQYF
TGTGCCAGCAGTCGACCATCCCCAGGGATCCAAGAGACCCAGTACTTC
>.|TRBJ2-7|TRBV20-1|13|many
CSARGVRNHEQYF
TGCAGTGCGCGGGGAGTTAGGAACCACGAGCAGTACTTC
>.|TRBJ1-5|TRBV6-5|14|few
CASSHRRPRGSQHF
TGTGCCAGCAGTCACAGAAGGCCTAGAGGATCCCAGCATTTT
>TRBD2|TRBJ2-5|TRBV6-5|19|few
CASSYPGTSGVWDQETQYF
TGTGCCAGCAGTTACCCGGGGACTAGCGGGGTTTGGGACCAAGAGACCCAGTACTTC
>.|TRBJ1-5|TRBV15|18|many
CATSRDLRGFDGNQPQHF
TGTGCCACCAGCAGAGATCTGAGGGGGTTTGACGGCAATCAGCCCCAGCATTTT
>.|TRBJ1-5|TRBV30|12|.
CAWSVLTQPQHF
TGTGCCTGGAGTGTACTGACTCAGCCCCAGCATTTT
>TRBD1|TRBJ1-1|TRBV18|15|many
CASSPPDRVPTEAFF
TGTGCCAGCTCACCGCCGGACAGGGTACCCACTGAAGCTTTCTTT
>TRBD1|TRBJ2-7|TRBV7-2|16|many
CASSLGPGTGPYEQYF
TGTGCCAGCAGCTTAGGGCCCGGGACAGGTCCCTACGAGCAGTACTTC
>TRBD1|TRBJ1-2|TRBV6-1|12|.
CAAGQGAFGYTF
TGTGCCGCTGGCCAGGGGGCTTTTGGCTACACCTTC
>TRBD1|TRBJ1-5|TRBV2|13|.
CASRRDRAQPQHF
TGTGCCAGCAGGAGAGACAGGGCTCAGCCCCAGCATTTT
>.|TRBJ1-3|TRBV30|13|once
CALDFHSGNTIYF
TGTGCCTTGGACTTTCACTCTGGAAACACCATATATTTT
>.|TRBJ2-7|TRBV12-3/TRBV12-4|14|many
CASSLRRGSYEQYF
TGTGCCAGCAGTTTAAGGAGGGGATCCTACGAGCAGTACTTC
>.|TRBJ1-5|TRBV20-1|16|many
CSASRMLGSNNQPQHF
TGCAGTGCCTCCCGGATGTTGGGGAGTAACAATCAGCCCCAGCATTTT
>.|TRBJ1-1|TRBV11-2|17|many
CASSLVGGTGMNTEAFF
TGTGCCAGCAGCTTAGTAGGGGGGACGGGTATGAACACTGAAGCTTTCTTT
>.|TRBJ1-1|TRBV27|14|many
CASTSQGLGTEAFF
TGTGCCAGCACCTCCCAGGGGTTGGGCACTGAAGCTTTCTTT
>.|TRBJ1-5|TRBV6-1|12|.
CASSASPQPQHF
TGTGCCAGCAGTGCTTCTCCCCAGCCCCAGCATTTT
>TRBD2|TRBJ2-2|TRBV6-2/TRBV6-3|16|.
CASKGPTSGDSRELFF
TGTGCCAGCAAGGGCCCTACTAGCGGGGACAGTAGGGAGCTGTTTTTT
>.|TRBJ1-1|TRBV6-5|12|.
CASSSGDPEAFF
TGTGCCAGCAGTTCGGGGGATCCTGAAGCTTTCTTT